The source of this T cell receptor (beta chain) is a study of blood T cell repertoires in COVID-19. Background on the study: Material from acute and convalescent COVID-19 was sourced from the United States, Italy and Spain. T cells, B-cell-depleted T cells, or PBMCs supplied cDNA or gDNA.

V was cut by 0 bases and J by 0 bases, with 11 bases left in between. Germline CDR1 is GTSNPN and CDR2 is SVGIG (reference sequence). The CDR3 runs 15 residues. Methods used by the authors: Nucleated cell number was recorded as an estimate derived from reference gene primer amplification. Repertoires were generated with immunoSEQ multiplex PCR, while TCRdb's copy carries only in-frame clones and drops some. The V and J calls and the clone size are those of that table, but D and trimming were determined from the DNA. This sample carries roughly 100,000 clones, roughly 83% of them seen once, and the ten largest clones take 3.3%.

This receptor was identified in a woman of 80 years or more with active or convalescent COVID-19. V and J are TRBV30 and TRBJ1-1; possibly TRBD1 for D (6 bases). Sequenced input: peripheral blood. The CDR3 loop reads CAWSVQGRMNTEAFF. In nucleotides, the CDR3 is TGTGCCTGGAGTGTACAGGGCAGAATGAACACTGAAGCTTTCTTT. The full variable domain, with the rest looked up from reference TRBV30 and TRBJ1-1, is SQTIHQWPATLVQPVGSPLSLECTVEGTSNPNLYWYRQAAGRGLQLLFYSVGIGQISSEVPQNLSASRPQDRQFILSSKKLLLSDSGFYLCAWSVQGRMNTEAFFGQGTRLTVV.